This paragraph reports one T cell receptor (beta chain). Seattle enrolled patients during active infection and tracked them longitudinally. This sample stems from a study of blood T cell repertoires in COVID-19. Unmatched junction bases numbered 16, after V lost 6 bases and J lost 5 bases. Germline V gives CDR1 KGHSH, CDR2 LQKENI. The CDR3 contains 16 residues. Assay: immunoSEQ multiplex PCR; the TCRdb copy retains only in-frame clones and omits some. The table lists about 320,000 clones, under 90% of them singletons. The receptor was isolated from a woman in her twenties or thirties with COVID-19, enrolled during active disease. Sequencing was carried out using peripheral blood. V is TRBV18 and J is TRBJ2-7, with 7 bases matching TRBD2. CDR3 nucleotide sequence: TGTGCCAGCTCGCTTAACAGGTGGGGGGGTATCGACGAGCAGTACTTC. Protein sequence: CASSLNRWGGIDEQYF.